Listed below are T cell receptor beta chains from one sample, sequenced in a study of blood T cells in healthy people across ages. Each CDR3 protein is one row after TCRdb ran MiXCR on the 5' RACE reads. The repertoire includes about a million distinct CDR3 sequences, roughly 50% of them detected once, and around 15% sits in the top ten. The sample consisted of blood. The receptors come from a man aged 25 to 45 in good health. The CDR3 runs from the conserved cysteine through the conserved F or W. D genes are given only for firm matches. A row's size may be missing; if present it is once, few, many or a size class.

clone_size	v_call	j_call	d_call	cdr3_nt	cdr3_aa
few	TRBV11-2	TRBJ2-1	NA	TGTGCCAGCAGCTTCATCTCCTACAATGAGCAGTTCTTC	CASSFISYNEQFF
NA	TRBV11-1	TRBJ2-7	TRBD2	TGTGCCAGCAGCTCATCTAGCGGGGGGGCGATTGACTACGAGCAGTACTTC	CASSSSSGGAIDYEQYF
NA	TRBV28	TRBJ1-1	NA	TGTGCCAGCAGTCCACATCAGGGACGCACTGAAGCTTTCTTT	CASSPHQGRTEAFF
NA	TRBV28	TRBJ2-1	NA	TGTGCCAGCAGTACATCGGGTAGCTTTCGGGATGAGCAGTTCTTC	CASSTSGSFRDEQFF
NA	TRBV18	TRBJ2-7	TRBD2	TGTGCCGGCTCACCACCGAAGCTAGCGGGGGGCCACCTCGCCGAGCAGTACTTC	CAGSPPKLAGGHLAEQYF
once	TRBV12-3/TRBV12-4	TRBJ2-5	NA	TGTGCCAGCAGTGGGGGGGGCCCGGAGACCCAGTACTTC	CASSGGGPETQYF
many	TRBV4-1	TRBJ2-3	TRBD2	TGCGCCAGCAGCGGTATAGCGGGGGGGACGGTCGGAGATACGCAGTATTTT	CASSGIAGGTVGDTQYF
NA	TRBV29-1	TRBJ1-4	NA	TGCAGCGGAAGACAGGCATGGAATGAAAAACTGTTTTTT	CSGRQAWNEKLFF
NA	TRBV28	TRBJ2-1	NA	TGTGCCAGCATCCACGGGGGTGGGGATGAGCAGTTCTTC	CASIHGGGDEQFF
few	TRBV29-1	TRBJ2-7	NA	TGCAGCGGCCTTGGACAGTCCTACGAGCAGTACTTC	CSGLGQSYEQYF
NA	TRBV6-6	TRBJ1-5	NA	TGTGCCAGCAGTTCCATCCCGAACCAGCCCCAGCATTTT	CASSSIPNQPQHF
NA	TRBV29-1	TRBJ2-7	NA	TGCAGCGTTAGGTCAGCCAGCTACGTTGAGCAGTACTTC	CSVRSASYVEQYF
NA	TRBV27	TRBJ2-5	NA	TGTGCCAGCAGCTTGTACGTCAATTTAGAGACCCAGTACTTC	CASSLYVNLETQYF
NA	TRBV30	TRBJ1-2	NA	TGTGCCTGGAGTCCGACCGAGGAGGGAGGCTACACCTTC	CAWSPTEEGGYTF
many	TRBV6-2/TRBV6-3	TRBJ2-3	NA	TGTGCCAGCAGTTCTCGCGGTAGCACAGATACGCAGTATTTT	CASSSRGSTDTQYF
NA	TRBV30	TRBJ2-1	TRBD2	TGTGCCTGGAGGAAAGCGGGATACAATGAGCAGTTCTTC	CAWRKAGYNEQFF
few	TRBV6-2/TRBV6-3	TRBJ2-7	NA	TGTGCCAGCATCCCTACGGGGTTTTCCTACGAGCAGTACTTC	CASIPTGFSYEQYF
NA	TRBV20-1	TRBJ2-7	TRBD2	TGCAGTGCTAGGCAACTAGCGGGGGGAAACTACGAGCAGTACTTC	CSARQLAGGNYEQYF
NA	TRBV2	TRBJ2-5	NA	TGTGCCAGCAGTAAGGATAGACAAGAGACCCAGTACTTC	CASSKDRQETQYF
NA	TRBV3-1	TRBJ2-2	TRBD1	TGTGCCAGCAGTAGCCGGGACAGGGCTGAGCCCGGGGAGCTGTTTTTT	CASSSRDRAEPGELFF
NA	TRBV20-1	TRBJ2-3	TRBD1	TGCAGTGCTAGAGATCAGGACAGGGTTTTGAGAGATACGCAGTATTTT	CSARDQDRVLRDTQYF
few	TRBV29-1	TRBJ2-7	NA	TGCAGCGTTGAAAGTAGGGGCTCCTACAAGCAGTACTTC	CSVESRGSYKQYF
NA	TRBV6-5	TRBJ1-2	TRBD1	TGTGCCAGCGGCCTCAGCACGGGACAGCTCTATGGCCACACCTTC	CASGLSTGQLYGHTF
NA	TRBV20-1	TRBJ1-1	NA	TGCAGTGCTAGAGAAACAGCGAACACTGAAGCTTTCTTT	CSARETANTEAFF
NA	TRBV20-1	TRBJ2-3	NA	TGCAGTGCCCCCCCGGGACTGATCACAGATACGCAGTATTTT	CSAPPGLITDTQYF
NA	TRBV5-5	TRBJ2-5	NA	TGTGCCAGCAGCTATCCCAATCCGGGCCAAAAATTCGAAGAGACCCAGTACTTC	CASSYPNPGQKFEETQYF
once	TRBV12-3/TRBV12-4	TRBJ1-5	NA	TGTGCCAGCACCGCAGCGGGGCAGGGCGTGGATCAGCCCCAGCATTTT	CASTAAGQGVDQPQHF